Sequencing of this TCR beta chain was carried out in a study of T cells in localized non-small cell lung cancer. Trimming shortened V by 4 bases and J by 1 base, and 8 bases separated the two germline ends. In germline, CDR1 is SQVTM, CDR2 ANQGSEA. The CDR3 length is 14 residues. Here immunoSEQ multiplex PCR was the method, and the copy in TCRdb shows in-frame clones only, minus some. In the table there are 72,000 or so clones, roughly nine tenths of which are singletons. General study points: Among the top 100 tumor clones, a median around 60 appeared in adjacent lung. Longer overall survival accompanied higher blood T cell density. T cell clonality was highest in uninvolved adjacent lung, above tumor.

Worth noting for this clone: Its antigen is not identified.

This TCR was sampled from a male donor older than 55 with stage III squamous cell lung carcinoma. The sequencing used peripheral blood, collected before any cancer treatment. The chain recombines TRBV29-1 with TRBJ2-6, with D unresolved. CDR3 DNA: TGCAGCGTTGCCCAGACATCTGGGGCCAACGTCCTGACTTTC. The encoded protein is CSVAQTSGANVLTF.